This T cell receptor beta chain is drawn from a study of blood T cells in healthy people across ages. Per-sample yields of isolated PBMCs were at least 7 million. Study-wide findings and caveats: No one knew whether donors had CMV, which possibly confounded expanded clonotype changes.

There are 15 residues in the CDR3. In germline, CDR1 is MNHEY, CDR2 SMNVEV (reference sequence). Trimming removed 6 bases at V and 1 base at J, with 10 bases between. For the second PCR, which ran for about 7 to 11 cycles, a sample-barcoded 5' primer and a J-beta primer mix were used. TCRdb re-analysed the 5' RACE reads in MiXCR, keeping a single row per CDR3 protein. The sample lists about 760,000 distinct CDR3 sequences; about 56% were seen once. This clonotype was picked up many times. Its antigen is still unknown. The source of this sequence is a middle-aged man in good health. The specimen was blood. V usage is TRBV27 and J usage is TRBJ2-6; D is unclear. The CDR3: CASSPDGSGANVLTF. The CDR3 DNA reads TGTGCCAGCAGCCCCGACGGTTCTGGGGCCAACGTCCTGACTTTC.